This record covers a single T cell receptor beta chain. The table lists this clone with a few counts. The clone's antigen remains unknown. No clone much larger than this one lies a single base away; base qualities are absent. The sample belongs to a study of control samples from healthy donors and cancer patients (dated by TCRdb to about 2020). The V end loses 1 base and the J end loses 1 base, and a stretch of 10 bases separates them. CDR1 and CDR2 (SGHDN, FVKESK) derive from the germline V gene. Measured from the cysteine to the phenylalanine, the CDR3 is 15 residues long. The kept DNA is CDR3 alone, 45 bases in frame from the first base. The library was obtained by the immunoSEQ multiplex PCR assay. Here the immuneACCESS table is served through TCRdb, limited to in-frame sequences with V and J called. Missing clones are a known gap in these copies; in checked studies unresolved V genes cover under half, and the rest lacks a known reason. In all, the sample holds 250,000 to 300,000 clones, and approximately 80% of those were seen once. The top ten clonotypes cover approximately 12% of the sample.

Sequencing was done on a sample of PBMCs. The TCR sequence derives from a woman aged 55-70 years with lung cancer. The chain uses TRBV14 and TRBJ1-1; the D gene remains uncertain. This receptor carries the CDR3 CASSQGRLANTEAFF. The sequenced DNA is TGTGCCAGCAGCCAAGGCCGACTCGCGAACACTGAAGCTTTCTTT.